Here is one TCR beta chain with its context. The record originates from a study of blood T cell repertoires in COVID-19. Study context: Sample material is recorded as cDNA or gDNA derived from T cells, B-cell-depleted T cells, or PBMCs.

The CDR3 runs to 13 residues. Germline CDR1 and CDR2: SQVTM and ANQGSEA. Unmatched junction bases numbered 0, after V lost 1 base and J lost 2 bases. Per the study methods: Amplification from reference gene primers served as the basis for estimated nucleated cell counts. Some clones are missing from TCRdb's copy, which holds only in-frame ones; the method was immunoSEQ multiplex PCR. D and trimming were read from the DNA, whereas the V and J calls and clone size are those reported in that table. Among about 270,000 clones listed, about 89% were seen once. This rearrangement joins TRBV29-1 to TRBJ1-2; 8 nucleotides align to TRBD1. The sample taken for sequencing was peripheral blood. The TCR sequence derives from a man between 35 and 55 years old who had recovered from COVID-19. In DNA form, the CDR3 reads TGCAGCGTTGAAGGGACAGGGAACTATGGCTACACCTTC. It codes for CSVEGTGNYGYTF.